These T cell receptor beta chains were read from a single sample in a study of blood T cell repertoires in COVID-19. Generated by immunoSEQ multiplex PCR, the TCRdb table keeps only in-frame clones and is missing some. The sample has a few hundred thousand clones; 75% to 85% are singletons. Sequenced material: peripheral blood. The receptors stem from a man aged 35 to 55 who had recovered from COVID-19. Both conserved end residues are part of each CDR3. Each record gives: clone size, J gene, V gene, CDR3 length, D gene, CDR3 protein, CDR3 DNA. The D gene is left open where the match is weak. The listing skips clone size in some rows; elsewhere it reads once, few, many or a size class.

.,TRBJ2-1,TRBV5-1,15,TRBD2,CASSRTSGTYNEQFF,TGCGCCAGCAGCAGGACTAGCGGAACCTACAATGAGCAGTTCTTC
once,TRBJ1-1,TRBV5-1,14,TRBD1,CASRGQEGTTEAFF,TGCGCCAGCAGAGGACAGGAGGGGACCACTGAAGCTTTCTTT
.,TRBJ2-3,TRBV7-9,15,TRBD2,CASSRGGGLTDTQYF,TGTGCCAGCAGTCGGGGGGGCGGACTCACAGATACGCAGTATTTT
.,TRBJ2-5,TRBV30,13,TRBD1,CAWSGQGAETQYF,TGTGCCTGGAGTGGACAGGGAGCAGAGACCCAGTACTTC
once,TRBJ1-3,TRBV5-8,15,TRBD1,CATGTGYYSGNTIYF,TGTGCCACCGGGACAGGATACTACTCTGGAAACACCATATATTTT
.,TRBJ2-2,TRBV19,15,.,CASSSRRTNTGELFF,TGTGCCAGTTCTTCTAGGAGGACGAACACCGGGGAGCTGTTTTTT
.,TRBJ1-5,TRBV3-1/TRBV3-2,12,.,CASSQGPQPQHF,TGTGCCAGCAGCCAAGGGCCTCAGCCCCAGCATTTT
.,TRBJ2-3,TRBV5-8,16,.,CASSFASDSSTDTQYF,TGTGCCAGCAGCTTTGCGTCTGACAGTAGCACAGATACGCAGTATTTT
.,TRBJ2-4,TRBV5-5,13,.,CASSRVPKNIQYF,TGTGCCAGCAGCCGGGTCCCCAAAAACATTCAGTACTTC
.,TRBJ2-5,TRBV25-1,15,TRBD1,CASSRTGGAGETQYF,TGTGCCAGCAGCCGGACAGGGGGCGCAGGAGAGACCCAGTACTTC
few,TRBJ2-1,TRBV4-1,15,.,CASRPDMYSYNEQFF,TGCGCCAGCCGGCCGGACATGTACTCCTACAATGAGCAGTTCTTC
once,TRBJ2-3,TRBV7-9,16,TRBD2,CASSTGTSGGADTQYF,TGTGCCAGCAGCACAGGGACTAGCGGGGGGGCAGATACGCAGTATTTT
.,TRBJ2-7,TRBV27,16,TRBD2,CASSLITSGGAAEQYF,TGTGCCAGCAGTTTAATTACTAGCGGGGGGGCCGCCGAGCAGTACTTC
.,TRBJ2-3,TRBV29-1,14,TRBD2,CSIQGASGTDTQYF,TGCAGCATACAGGGAGCTAGCGGGACAGATACGCAGTATTTT
.,TRBJ2-7,TRBV19,15,TRBD1,CASSADRGGPYEQYF,TGTGCCAGTAGTGCGGACAGGGGAGGACCTTACGAGCAGTACTTC
.,TRBJ1-5,TRBV27,17,.,CASSLGGRLYSNQPQHF,TGTGCCAGCAGTTTAGGCGGCAGACTGTATAGCAATCAGCCCCAGCATTTT
.,TRBJ2-1,TRBV30,20,.,CAWRPRVRRGPSRSYNEQFF,TGTGCCTGGAGACCCCGGGTGAGGCGGGGGCCCTCCCGCTCCTACAATGAGCAGTTCTTC